A single sample is the source of the 6 T cell receptor beta chains below, sequenced in a study of spatial heterogeneity in lung cancer (dated by TCRdb to between 2018 and 2021). The library was produced with 5' RACE. Sequencing was performed on a NextSeq 500. Starting from the raw public reads, TCRdb applied fastp trimming at Q25, assembled clones with MiXCR and retained in-frame beta chains. Each CDR3 protein appears once, grouped with its most common genes and DNA. In all, the sample holds about 1,500 distinct CDR3 sequences, and 5.9% of those were seen once. The leading ten clones occupy approximately 56% of the sample. Study-wide conclusions, independent of this receptor: The tumor nonsynonymous mutation count correlated with the number of expanded intratumoral alpha and beta TCRs.

This sample's time point label indicates: sample taken at primary tumor resection. Antigen specificity for these receptors is unknown. The specimen was lung tumor tissue, collected at surgery. The receptors here all came from a female donor with early-stage non-small cell lung cancer.

This clonotype was seen a handful of times. The chain uses TRBV7-6 and TRBJ2-6; TRBD1 matches at 7 bases. Trimming took 2 bases from V and 0 from J; bases not matched to a gene: 4. Germline CDR1 and CDR2: SGHVS and FNYEAQ. CDR3 length: 17 residues. CDR3 sequence (DNA): TGTGCCAGCAGCTTAATGACAGGGAGCTCTGGGGCCAACGTCCTGACTTTC. It specifies CASSLMTGSSGANVLTF.

This clonotype is classed as medium-sized. The chain joins TRBV12-3 or TRBV12-4 to TRBJ1-2; no firm D call. The V end was cut by 7 bases, the J end by 8 bases, with 8 bases between. The CDR3 has 10 residues. CDR3 protein: CASTLGGYTF. CDR3 DNA: TGTGCCAGCACCTTGGGGGGCTACACCTTC.

In this sample, this clonotype is medium-sized. The chain joins TRBV10-3 to TRBJ1-2; D is undetermined. CDR3 size: 15 residues. V was cut by 0 bases and J by 4 bases, with 12 bases left in between. In germline, CDR1 is ENHRY, CDR2 SYGVKD. The CDR3: CAISESPEGGYGYTF. The CDR3 DNA sequence: TGTGCCATCAGTGAGTCGCCAGAGGGAGGCTATGGCTACACCTTC.

This clonotype was picked up a small number of times. This chain connects TRBV4-2 to TRBJ2-1, with TRBD2 matching over 12 bases. V lost 0 bases, J lost 8 bases, and 8 bases stayed unmatched. Per germline, CDR1 LGHNA and CDR2 YNFKEQ. The CDR3 length is 17 residues. The CDR3 here is CASSQEHLAGGMDEQFF. As DNA, the CDR3 is TGTGCCAGCAGCCAAGAGCACCTAGCGGGGGGGATGGATGAGCAGTTCTTC.

The chain has TRBV3-1 and TRBJ1-1; no clear D gene. Germline V lookup: CDR1 LGHDT, CDR2 YNNKEL (reference sequence). V was cut by 3 bases and J by 1 base, with 9 bases left in between. The CDR3 has 14 residues. The CDR3 sequence is CASSHGLANTEAFF. DNA for the CDR3: TGTGCCAGCAGCCATGGGCTGGCGAACACTGAAGCTTTCTTT.

Within the sample, this clonotype is medium-sized. The chain links TRBV7-9 to TRBJ1-1, with unresolved D. V was cut by 10 bases and J by 3 bases, with 9 bases left in between. The germline V gene encodes CDR1 SEHNR and CDR2 FQNEAQ (reference sequence). The length of the CDR3 is 11 residues. In DNA form, the CDR3 reads TGTGCCACCGGGGAGTACACTGAAGCTTTCTTT. This sequence encodes CATGEYTEAFF.